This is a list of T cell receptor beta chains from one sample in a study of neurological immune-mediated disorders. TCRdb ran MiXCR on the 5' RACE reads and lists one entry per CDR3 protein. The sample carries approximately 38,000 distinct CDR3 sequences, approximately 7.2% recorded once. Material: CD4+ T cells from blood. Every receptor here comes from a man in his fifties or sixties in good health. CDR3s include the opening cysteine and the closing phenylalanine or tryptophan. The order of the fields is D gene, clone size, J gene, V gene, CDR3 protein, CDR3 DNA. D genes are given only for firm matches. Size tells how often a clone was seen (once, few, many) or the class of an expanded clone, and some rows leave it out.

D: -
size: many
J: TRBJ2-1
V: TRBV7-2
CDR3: CASRKTSVFGNEQFF
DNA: TGTGCCAGCAGGAAGACATCAGTCTTCGGCAATGAGCAGTTCTTC

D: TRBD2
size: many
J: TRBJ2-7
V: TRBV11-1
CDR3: CASSLEAGGSYEQYF
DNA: TGTGCCAGCAGCTTAGAAGCGGGAGGATCCTACGAGCAGTACTTC

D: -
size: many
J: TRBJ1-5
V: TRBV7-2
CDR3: CASSRQGRGQPQHF
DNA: TGTGCCAGCAGCCGGCAGGGGAGAGGACAGCCCCAGCATTTT

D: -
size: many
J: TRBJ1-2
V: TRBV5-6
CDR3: CASSLSDNYGYTF
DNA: TGTGCCAGCAGCTTGTCCGATAACTATGGCTACACCTTC

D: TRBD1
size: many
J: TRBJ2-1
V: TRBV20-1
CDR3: CSARHPGQGRSNEQFF
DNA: TGCAGTGCTAGACATCCTGGACAGGGCCGCTCGAATGAGCAGTTCTTC

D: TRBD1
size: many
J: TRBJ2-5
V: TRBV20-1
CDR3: CSAARTGHTLETQYF
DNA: TGCAGTGCCGCGCGGACAGGACACACGTTAGAGACCCAGTACTTC

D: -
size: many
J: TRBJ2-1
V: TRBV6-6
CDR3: CASSYSAIEGFF
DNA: TGTGCCAGCAGTTACTCGGCAATTGAGGGGTTCTTC

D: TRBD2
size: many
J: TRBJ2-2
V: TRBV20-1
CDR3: CSASPASGPNTGELFF
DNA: TGCAGTGCTAGTCCCGCTAGCGGACCGAACACCGGGGAGCTGTTTTTT

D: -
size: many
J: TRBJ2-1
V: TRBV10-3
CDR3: CAISEAQRRNEQFF
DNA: TGTGCCATCAGTGAGGCACAGCGAAGGAATGAGCAGTTCTTC

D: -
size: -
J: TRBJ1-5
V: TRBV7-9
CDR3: CASSLAFNQPQHF
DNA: TGTGCCAGCAGCTTAGCGTTCAATCAGCCCCAGCATTTT

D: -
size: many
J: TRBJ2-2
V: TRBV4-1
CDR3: CASSQVGVGELFF
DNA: TGCGCCAGCAGCCAAGTAGGGGTCGGGGAGCTGTTTTTT

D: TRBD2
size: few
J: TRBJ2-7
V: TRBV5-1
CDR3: CASSLALGGVYEQYF
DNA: TGCGCCAGCAGCTTGGCGCTTGGGGGGGTCTACGAGCAGTACTTC

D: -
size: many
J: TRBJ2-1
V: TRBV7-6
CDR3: CASSLPVLGPARSYNEQFF
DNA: TGTGCCAGCAGCTTGCCCGTTCTTGGCCCAGCACGCTCCTACAATGAGCAGTTCTTC

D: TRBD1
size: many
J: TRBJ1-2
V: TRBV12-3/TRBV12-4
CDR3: CASRPGQGNGYTF
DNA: TGTGCCAGCAGACCGGGACAGGGAAACGGCTACACCTTC

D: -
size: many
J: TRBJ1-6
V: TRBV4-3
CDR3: CASSQDIVRLPGSLHF
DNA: TGCGCCAGCAGCCAAGATATAGTCAGGTTACCGGGCTCTCTCCACTTT

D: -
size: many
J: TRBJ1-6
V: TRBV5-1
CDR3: CASSPMPGGNSPLHF
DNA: TGCGCCAGCAGCCCTATGCCGGGTGGTAATTCACCCCTCCACTTT

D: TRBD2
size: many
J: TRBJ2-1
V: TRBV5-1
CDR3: CASSPALAGAYNEQFF
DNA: TGCGCCAGCAGCCCCGCCCTAGCGGGAGCTTACAATGAGCAGTTCTTC

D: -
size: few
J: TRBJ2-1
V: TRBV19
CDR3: CASSLGLLTGNEQFF
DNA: TGTGCCAGTAGTCTGGGCCTGTTGACGGGCAATGAGCAGTTCTTC

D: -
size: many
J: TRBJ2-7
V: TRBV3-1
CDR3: CASSPWREGEQYF
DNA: TGTGCCAGCAGCCCATGGCGGGAAGGCGAGCAGTACTTC

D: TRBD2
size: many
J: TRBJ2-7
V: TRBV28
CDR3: CASIQGGTSIGYEQYF
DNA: TGTGCCAGCATTCAGGGTGGGACTAGCATAGGCTACGAGCAGTACTTC

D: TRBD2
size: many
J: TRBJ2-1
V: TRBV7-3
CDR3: CASSLGPGGLNEQFF
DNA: TGTGCCAGCAGCTTAGGACCGGGAGGTCTTAATGAGCAGTTCTTC

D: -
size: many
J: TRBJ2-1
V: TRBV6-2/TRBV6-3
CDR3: CASSYPPGRYDNEQFF
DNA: TGTGCCAGCAGTTACCCACCGGGACGGTATGACAATGAGCAGTTCTTC

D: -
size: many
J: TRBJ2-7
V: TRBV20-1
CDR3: CSATGASYEQYF
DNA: TGCAGTGCTACCGGAGCCTCCTACGAGCAGTACTTC

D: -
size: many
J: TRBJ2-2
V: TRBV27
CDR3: CASTTNTGELFF
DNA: TGTGCCAGCACCACGAACACCGGGGAGCTGTTTTTT

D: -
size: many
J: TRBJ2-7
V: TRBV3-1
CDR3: CASSLADLYSYEQYF
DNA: TGTGCCAGCAGCCTAGCGGACCTCTACTCCTACGAGCAGTACTTC

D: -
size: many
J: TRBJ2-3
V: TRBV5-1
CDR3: CASSQGIRTDTQYF
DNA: TGCGCCAGCAGCCAGGGAATTCGCACAGATACGCAGTATTTT

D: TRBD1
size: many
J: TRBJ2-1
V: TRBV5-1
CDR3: CASSFADRDTNEQFF
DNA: TGCGCCAGCAGCTTCGCGGACAGGGACACCAATGAGCAGTTCTTC

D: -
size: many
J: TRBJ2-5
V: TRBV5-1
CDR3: CASSLVWGAQETQYF
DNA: TGCGCCAGCAGCTTGGTGTGGGGGGCCCAAGAGACCCAGTACTTC

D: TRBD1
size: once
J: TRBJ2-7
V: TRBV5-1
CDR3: CASSLGRGQYEQYF
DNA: TGCGCCAGCAGCTTGGGCAGGGGGCAATACGAGCAGTACTTC

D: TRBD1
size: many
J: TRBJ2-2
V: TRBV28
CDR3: CASNIGRGQSGELFF
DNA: TGTGCCAGCAACATTGGAAGGGGGCAAAGCGGGGAGCTGTTTTTT

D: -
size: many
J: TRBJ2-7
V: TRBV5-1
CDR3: CASRPRVGQYEQYF
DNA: TGCGCCAGCAGGCCGAGGGTAGGACAGTACGAGCAGTACTTC

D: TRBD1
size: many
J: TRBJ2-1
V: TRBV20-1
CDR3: CSAGDSYTINEQFF
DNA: TGCAGTGCTGGGGACAGTTATACAATCAATGAGCAGTTCTTC

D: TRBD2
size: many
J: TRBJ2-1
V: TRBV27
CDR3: CASSLLHRSSGRAGSYNEQFF
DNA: TGTGCCAGCAGTTTATTACATCGGTCTAGCGGGAGGGCAGGTTCCTACAATGAGCAGTTCTTC

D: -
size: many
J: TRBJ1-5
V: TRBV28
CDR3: CASSPQTGTTMVNQPQHF
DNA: TGTGCCAGCAGTCCGCAGACAGGCACAACTATGGTCAATCAGCCCCAGCATTTT

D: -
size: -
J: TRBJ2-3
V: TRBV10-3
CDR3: CTISGLSGDTQYF
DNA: TGTACCATCAGCGGCTTATCAGGCGATACGCAGTATTTT

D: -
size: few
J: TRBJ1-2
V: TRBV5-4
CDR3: CASSPTAGNYGYTF
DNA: TGTGCCAGCAGCCCGACGGCGGGGAACTATGGCTACACCTTC

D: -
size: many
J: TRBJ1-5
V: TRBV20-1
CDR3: CSAPGVGGDFSNQPQHF
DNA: TGCAGTGCACCAGGAGTAGGAGGAGACTTTAGCAATCAGCCCCAGCATTTT

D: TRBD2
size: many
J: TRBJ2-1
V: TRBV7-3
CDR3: CASSYGLAGVNEQFF
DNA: TGTGCCAGCAGCTACGGACTAGCGGGAGTCAATGAGCAGTTCTTC

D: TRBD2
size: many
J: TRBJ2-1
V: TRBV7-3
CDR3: CASSLLAGNEQFF
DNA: TGTGCCAGCAGCTTGCTAGCGGGCAATGAGCAGTTCTTC

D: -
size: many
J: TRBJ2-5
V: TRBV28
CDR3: CASSYHDSQETQYF
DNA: TGTGCCAGCAGTTACCACGACAGCCAAGAGACCCAGTACTTC

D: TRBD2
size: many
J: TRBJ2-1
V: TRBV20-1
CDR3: CSARAGTRMGYNEQFF
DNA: TGCAGTGCTAGAGCGGGGACTAGGATGGGCTACAATGAGCAGTTCTTC

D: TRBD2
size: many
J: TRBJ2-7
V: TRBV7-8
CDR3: CASALGGSRYEQYF
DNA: TGTGCCAGCGCTCTCGGCGGGAGTCGCTACGAGCAGTACTTC

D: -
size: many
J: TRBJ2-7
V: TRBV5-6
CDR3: CASSFQGRNEQYF
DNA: TGTGCCAGCAGCTTCCAAGGGCGGAACGAGCAGTACTTC

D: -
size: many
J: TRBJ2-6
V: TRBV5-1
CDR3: CASSTRSAGANVLTF
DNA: TGCGCCAGCAGCACCCGCAGTGCTGGGGCCAACGTCCTGACTTTC

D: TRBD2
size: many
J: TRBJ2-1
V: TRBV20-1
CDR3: CSAKPAGGNEQFF
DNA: TGCAGTGCCAAGCCAGCGGGGGGCAATGAGCAGTTCTTC

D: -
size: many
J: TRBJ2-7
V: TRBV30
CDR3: CAWRSGPSSYEQYF
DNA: TGTGCCTGGCGATCCGGGCCAAGCTCCTACGAGCAGTACTTC

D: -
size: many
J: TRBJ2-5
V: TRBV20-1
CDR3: CSARGDAPETQYF
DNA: TGCAGTGCTAGAGGGGACGCCCCAGAGACCCAGTACTTC

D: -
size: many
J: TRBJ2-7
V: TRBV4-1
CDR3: CANSQVLPGNDHEQYF
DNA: TGCGCCAACAGCCAAGTTCTCCCCGGGAACGACCACGAGCAGTACTTC

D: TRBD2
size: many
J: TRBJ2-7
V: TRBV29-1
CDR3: CSVEGSGNNEQYF
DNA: TGCAGCGTTGAAGGTAGCGGGAACAACGAGCAGTACTTC

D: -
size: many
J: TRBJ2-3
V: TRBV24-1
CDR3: CATSDLFGDTQYF
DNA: TGTGCCACCAGTGATTTGTTCGGAGATACGCAGTATTTT

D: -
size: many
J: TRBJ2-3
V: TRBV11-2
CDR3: CASTIEGMGTDTQYF
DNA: TGTGCCAGCACCATCGAGGGGATGGGCACAGATACGCAGTATTTT

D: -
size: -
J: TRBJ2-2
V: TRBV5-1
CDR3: CASWWSGENTGELFF
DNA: TGCGCCAGCTGGTGGTCTGGTGAGAACACCGGGGAGCTGTTTTTT

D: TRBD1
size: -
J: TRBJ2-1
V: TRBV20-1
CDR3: CSARGSDRGNNEQFF
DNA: TGCAGTGCTAGGGGGTCCGACAGGGGGAACAATGAGCAGTTCTTC